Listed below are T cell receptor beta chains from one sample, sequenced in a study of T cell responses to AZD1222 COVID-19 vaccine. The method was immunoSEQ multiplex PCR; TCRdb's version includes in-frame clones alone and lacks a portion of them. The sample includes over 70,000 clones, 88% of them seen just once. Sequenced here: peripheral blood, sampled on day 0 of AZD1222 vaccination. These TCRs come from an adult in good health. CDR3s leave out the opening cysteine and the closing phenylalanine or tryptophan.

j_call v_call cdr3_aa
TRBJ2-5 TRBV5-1 ASSLLGETQY
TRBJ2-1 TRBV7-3 ASSHGTSSNEQF
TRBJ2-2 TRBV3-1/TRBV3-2 ASRQEDRGDTGELF
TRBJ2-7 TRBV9 ASSVGGGVRPYEQY
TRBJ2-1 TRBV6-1 ASSEERAQF
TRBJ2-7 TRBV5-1 ASSYPGQGDNEQY
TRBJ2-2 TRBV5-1 ASSDDRVTGELF
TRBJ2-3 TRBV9 ASSSLAAGLDTQY
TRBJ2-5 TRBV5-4 ASSSGTYQETQY
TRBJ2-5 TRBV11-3 ASSLGAGTSGEETQY
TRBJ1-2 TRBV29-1 SVSMGKGTNYGYT
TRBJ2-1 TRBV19 ASSPARQRSSYNEQF
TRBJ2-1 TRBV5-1 ASSPHQRGNEQF
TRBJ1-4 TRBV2 ASSPLLSSTNEKLF
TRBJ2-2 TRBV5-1 ASSRLAGGMNTGELF
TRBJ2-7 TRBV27 ASSWERGYEQY
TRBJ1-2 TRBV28 ASKSGGGYGYT
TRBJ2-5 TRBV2 ASKSRGEETQY
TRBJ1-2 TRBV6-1 ASSDGQGDSGYT
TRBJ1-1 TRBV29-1 SVETYSDSYTEAF
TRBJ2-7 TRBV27 ASRTGTSPTEQY
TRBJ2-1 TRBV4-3 ASSPILAIRYNEQF
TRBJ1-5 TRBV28 ASSFRGQGLNQPQH
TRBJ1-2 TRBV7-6 ASSFGRGNYGYT
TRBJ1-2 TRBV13 ASSLGKGAPGPYGYT
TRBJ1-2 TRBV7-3 ASSLLGTEPSGYT
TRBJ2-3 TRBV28 ASRGSSTDTQY
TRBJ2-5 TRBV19 ASSRDRGLETQY
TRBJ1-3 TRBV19 ANINQTDYSGNTIY
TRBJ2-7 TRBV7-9 ASSFPSGNYEQY
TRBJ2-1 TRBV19 ASSIRRDYNEQF
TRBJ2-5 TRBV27 ASSPLRQELGETQY
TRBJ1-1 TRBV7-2 ASSLVPGTNTEAF
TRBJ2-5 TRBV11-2 ASSLRLGSGGQETQY
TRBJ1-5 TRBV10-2 ASSSGTVYNQPQH
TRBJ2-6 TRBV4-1 ASSQEGLAGAGANVLT
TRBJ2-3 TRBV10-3 AIKTGNTDTQY
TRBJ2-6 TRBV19 ASSRLGQGIRGSGANVLT
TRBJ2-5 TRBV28 ASSLLTIAGQETQY
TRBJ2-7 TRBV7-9 ASSPPTGDEQY
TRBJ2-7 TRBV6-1 ASSALVTGGASASYEQY